This TCR beta chain was identified in a study of T-cell memory formation after mild COVID-19. Study-level background: The TCR clusters were mostly specific to one donor.

TCRdb analysed the 5' RACE reads with MiXCR anew, one entry per CDR3 protein. Among under 700,000 distinct CDR3 sequences, about a fifth were seen once, and the ten largest hold 9.5% to 15%. A note on this clonotype: Its antigen is unknown.

Germline V lookup: CDR1 KGHDR, CDR2 SFDVKD. Trimming removed 9 bases from V and 5 bases from J, with 15 bases in between. CDR3 size: 13 residues. Study-wide findings and caveats: Day 15 to 85 contracting clones showed balanced CD4/CD8; later expanders leaned CD4+.

The sample was PBMCs or a T cell subset sorted from them (not recorded which). The gene calls are TRBV24-1 and TRBJ2-5; TRBD1 or TRBD2 may be the D gene (7 bases each). The origin of this receptor is an adult woman who had mild COVID-19 (a few samples of this study predate the infection). Cell type and time point are not known. This CDR3 is CATGQGGGETQYF. The CDR3 nucleotides read TGTGCCACCGGTCAGGGGGGAGGGGAGACCCAGTACTTC.